The 15 T cell receptor beta chains below were found in one sample sequenced in a study of cytomegalovirus exposure and HLA in healthy donors. This PCR relied on a set of 60 Vbeta primers and 13 Jbeta primers. The table came from immunoSEQ multiplex PCR; TCRdb's copy has only in-frame clones and leaves some out. The sample contains about 160,000 clones, more than 65% of which appear only once. The specimen was PBMCs. These receptors were obtained from a woman in her forties in good health and CMV-seropositive.

The chain is built from TRBV7-2 and TRBJ2-2; weak D call: TRBD1 (6 bases). Germline CDR1 and CDR2: SGHTA and FQGNSA. This CDR3 comprises 16 residues. The V end lost 5 bases, the J end lost 2 bases, and 15 bases lay between the germline ends. The CDR3 DNA reads as TGTGCCAGCAGCCCCCGGACAGCCGTCAACACCGGGGAGCTGTTTTTT. Protein: CASSPRTAVNTGELFF.

This sequence joins TRBV6-4 and TRBJ2-2; 10 positions agree with TRBD1. CDR1 MRHNA and CDR2 SNTAGT come from the germline V gene. This CDR3 comprises 14 residues. Trimming took 6 bases from V and 5 from J; bases not matched to a gene: 3. Written as DNA, the CDR3 is TGTGCCAGCAGGCCGGGACAGGGGACCGGGGAGCTGTTTTTT. It is translated as CASRPGQGTGELFF.

This rearrangement joins TRBV28 to TRBJ1-4; tentatively, D is TRBD1 (6 bases). Germline CDR1 MDHEN, CDR2 SYDVKM. V was shortened by 2 bases and J by 4 bases, with 8 bases between the two germline ends. This CDR3 contains 14 residues. CDR3 sequence (DNA): TGTGCCAGCAGTTTAGGACAGCTTAATGAAAAACTGTTTTTT. This codes for CASSLGQLNEKLFF.

This chain uses TRBV4-2 with TRBJ2-5; 8 nucleotides agree with TRBD2. CDR1 is LGHNA and CDR2 is YNFKEQ in the germline V gene. The CDR3 contains 15 residues. V dropped 1 base and J dropped 2; count of bases not matched to a gene: 3. For the CDR3, the DNA is TGTGCCAGCAGCCAAGTGACTAGCGATCAAGAGACCCAGTACTTC. It translates to CASSQVTSDQETQYF.

About this clone: A junction boundary mismatches the germline segment, possibly from a read error. The chain couples TRBV28 to TRBJ2-7; D may be TRBD1 (5 bases). CDR1 is MDHEN, CDR2 SYDVKM, per germline. The CDR3 is 13 residues long. Here the CDR3 reads CASSDDSLIPSGF. The CDR3 bases are TGTGCCAGCAGTGACGACAGTCTGATCCCATCCGGCTTC.

This clone was picked up many times. The chain is built from TRBV7-9 and TRBJ2-1; TRBD1 is a possible D gene (6 bases). The germline V and J ends were trimmed by 5 bases and 4 bases, with 12 bases remaining between them. The length of the CDR3 is 14 residues. Germline V gives CDR1 SEHNR, CDR2 FQNEAQ (reference sequence). The DNA of the CDR3 is TGTGCCAGCAGCGGGGGCTACAGTTACAATGAGCAGTTCTTC. It specifies CASSGGYSYNEQFF. Looking up the rest from reference TRBV7-9 and TRBJ2-1 gives the full variable domain: DTGVSQNPRHKITKRGQNVTFRCDPISEHNRLYWYRQTLGQGPEFLTYFQNEAQLEKSRLLSDRFSAERPKGSFSTLEIQRTEQGDSAMYLCASSGGYSYNEQFFGPGTRLTVL.

This clone was seen more than once but under ten times. This sequence joins TRBV27 and TRBJ2-1; D uncertain. This CDR3 has 13 amino acids. V was trimmed by 1 base and J by 7 bases, leaving 8 bases between them. Germline CDR1 is MNHEY and CDR2 is SMNVEV (reference sequence). The CDR3 spells CASSLFPVNEQFF. The CDR3 bases are TGTGCCAGCAGTTTATTTCCAGTAAATGAGCAGTTCTTC.

The chain couples TRBV7-2 to TRBJ2-7; 9 positions agree with TRBD2. V lost 1 base to trimming and J lost 6 bases; unmatched junction nucleotides: 4. This CDR3 contains 14 residues. Germline V gene sequence: CDR1 SGHTA, CDR2 FQGNSA. CDR3 amino acids: CASSLGSGGAEQYF. The DNA of the CDR3 is TGTGCCAGCAGCTTAGGTAGCGGGGGCGCCGAGCAGTACTTC. Together with reference TRBV7-2 and TRBJ2-7, the CDR3 gives the full variable domain: GAGVSQSPSNKVTEKGKDVELRCDPISGHTALYWYRQSLGQGLEFLIYFQGNSAPDKSGLPSDRFSAERTGGSVSTLTIQRTQQEDSAVYLCASSLGSGGAEQYFGPGTRLTVT.

Only a few counts were recorded for this clone. Here the CDR3 reads CASSIGGTRNEKLFF. The DNA for the CDR3 is TGTGCCAGTAGTATAGGAGGCACCCGGAATGAAAAACTGTTTTTT. The chain recombines TRBV19 with TRBJ1-4; D unclear. Germline CDR1 reads LNHDA; CDR2 reads SQIVND (reference sequence). The V gene lost 1 base and the J gene lost 5 bases, with 11 bases spanning the gap. The CDR3 extends over 15 amino acids.

This clone is a singleton in its sample. This chain uses TRBV15 with TRBJ1-5; 8 bases match TRBD1. V was pared by 8 bases and J by 7 bases, with 13 bases of the junction left unmatched. The CDR3 spans 15 residues. CDR1 and CDR2 (germline): LNHNV, YYDKDF (reference sequence). The CDR3 DNA reads TGTGCCACCGAGGAGAATGACAGGGGAGGCCAGCCCCAGCATTTT. The encoded protein is CATEENDRGGQPQHF.

The gene calls are TRBV5-1 and TRBJ2-2; perhaps TRBD1 as D (6 bases). The CDR3 spans 15 residues. Trimming pared 2 bases from V and 4 bases from J, leaving 12 bases between. From germline, CDR1 is SGHRS and CDR2 YFSETQ. The CDR3 coding sequence is TGCGCCAGCAGCTTTGCCACAGGGTTCACCGGGGAGCTGTTTTTT. It encodes CASSFATGFTGELFF. The full variable domain, in which reference TRBV5-1 and TRBJ2-2 provide the parts outside the CDR3, is KAGVTQTPRYLIKTRGQQVTLSCSPISGHRSVSWYQQTPGQGLQFLFEYFSETQRNKGNFPGRFSGRQFSNSRSEMNVSTLELGDSALYLCASSFATGFTGELFFGEGSRLTVL.

Notes on this clone: The junction shows a germline mismatch at one end, possibly a read error. The rearrangement links TRBV4-1 to TRBJ1-2; D is possibly TRBD1 (6 bases). Germline CDR1 reads MGHRA; CDR2 reads YSYEKL. The CDR3 extends over 15 amino acids. CDR3 DNA sequence: TGCGCCAGCAGCCACCCAGACAGGACCCCTAGGGGCTACCCCTTC. Its protein product is CASSHPDRTPRGYPF.

This chain joins TRBV7-3 and TRBJ2-1; the match to TRBD2 covers 15 bases. This CDR3 has 17 amino acids. The germline gives CDR1 SGHTA, CDR2 FQGTGA. The ends lost 5 bases at V and 2 bases at J; junction bases unmatched: 4. This chain's CDR3 is CASSTGLAGGTYNEQFF. The CDR3 nucleotides are TGTGCCAGCAGCACCGGACTAGCGGGAGGGACCTACAATGAGCAGTTCTTC. The full variable domain, its missing parts supplied by reference TRBV7-3 and TRBJ2-1, is GAGVSQTPSNKVTEKGKYVELRCDPISGHTALYWYRQSLGQGPEFLIYFQGTGAADDSGLPNDRFFAVRPEGSVSTLKIQRTERGDSAVYLCASSTGLAGGTYNEQFFGPGTRLTVL.

The genes are TRBV5-8 and TRBJ1-5, with 8 bases fitting TRBD1. Germline values: CDR1 SGHTS, CDR2 YDEGEE. CDR3 length equals 15 residues. Trimming removed 4 bases from V and 0 bases from J; junction bases left unmatched: 3. CDR3 DNA: TGTGCCAGCAGCCGACAGGGGCCTAGCAATCAGCCCCAGCATTTT. It translates to CASSRQGPSNQPQHF.

This clone was recorded once. The J gene is TRBJ2-4, the V gene TRBV6-4; D possibly corresponds to TRBD2 (6 bases). This CDR3 has 13 residues. V shed 3 bases and J shed 7 bases, with 10 bases lying between them. Germline loops: CDR1 MRHNA, CDR2 SNTAGT. CDR3 loop: CASSERGRNIQYF. The CDR3 DNA is TGTGCCAGCAGTGAGAGAGGGAGGAACATTCAGTACTTC.